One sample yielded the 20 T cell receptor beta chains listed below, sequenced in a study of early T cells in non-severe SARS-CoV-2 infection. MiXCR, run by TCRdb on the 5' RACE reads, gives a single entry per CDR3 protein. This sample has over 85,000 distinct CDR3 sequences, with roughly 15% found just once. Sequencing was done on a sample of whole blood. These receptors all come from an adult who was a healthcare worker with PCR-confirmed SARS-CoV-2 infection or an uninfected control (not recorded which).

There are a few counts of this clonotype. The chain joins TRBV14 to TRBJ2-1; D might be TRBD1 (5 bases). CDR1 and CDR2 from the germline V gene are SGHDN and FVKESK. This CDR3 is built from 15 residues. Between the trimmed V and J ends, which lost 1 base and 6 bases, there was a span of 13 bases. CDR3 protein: CASSQGQGLGNEQFF. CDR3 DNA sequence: TGTGCCAGCAGCCAAGGTCAGGGTTTGGGCAATGAGCAGTTCTTC.

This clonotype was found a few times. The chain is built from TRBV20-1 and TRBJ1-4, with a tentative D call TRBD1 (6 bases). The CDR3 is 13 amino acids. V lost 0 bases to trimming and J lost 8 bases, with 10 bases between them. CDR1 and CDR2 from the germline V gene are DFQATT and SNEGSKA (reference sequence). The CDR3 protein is CSARDGTREKLFF. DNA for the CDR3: TGCAGTGCTAGAGATGGGACACGGGAAAAACTGTTTTTT.

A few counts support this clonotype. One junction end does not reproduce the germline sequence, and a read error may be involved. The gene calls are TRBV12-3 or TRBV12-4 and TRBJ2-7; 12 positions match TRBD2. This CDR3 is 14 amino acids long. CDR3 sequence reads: CASSLAGGFYEQYF. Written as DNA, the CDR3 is TGTGCCAGCAGTCTAGCGGGGGGGTTCTACGAGCAGTACTTC.

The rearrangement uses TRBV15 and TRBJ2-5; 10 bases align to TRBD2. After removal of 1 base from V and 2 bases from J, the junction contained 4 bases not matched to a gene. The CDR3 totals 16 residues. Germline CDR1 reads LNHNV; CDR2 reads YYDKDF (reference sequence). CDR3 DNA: TGTGCCACCAGCAGAGGGACTAGCGGAACTCAAGAGACCCAGTACTTC. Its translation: CATSRGTSGTQETQYF.

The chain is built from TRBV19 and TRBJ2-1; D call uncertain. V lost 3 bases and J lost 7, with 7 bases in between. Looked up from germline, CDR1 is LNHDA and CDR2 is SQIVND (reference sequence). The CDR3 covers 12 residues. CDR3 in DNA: TGTGCCAGTAGTATTGGATGGAATGAGCAGTTCTTC. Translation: CASSIGWNEQFF.

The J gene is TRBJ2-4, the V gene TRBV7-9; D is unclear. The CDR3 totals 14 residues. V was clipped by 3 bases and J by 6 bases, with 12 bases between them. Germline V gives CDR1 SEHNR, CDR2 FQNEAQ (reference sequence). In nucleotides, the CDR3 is TGTGCCAGCAGCTTGCGGAATAGGGTAAACATTCAGTACTTC. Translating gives CASSLRNRVNIQYF.

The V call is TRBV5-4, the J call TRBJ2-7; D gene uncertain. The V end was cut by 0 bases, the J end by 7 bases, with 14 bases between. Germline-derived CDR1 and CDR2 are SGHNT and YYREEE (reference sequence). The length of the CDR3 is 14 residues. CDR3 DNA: TGTGCCAGCAGCTTGGGGCTGGGCTTGGGAGAGCAGTACTTC. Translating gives CASSLGLGLGEQYF.

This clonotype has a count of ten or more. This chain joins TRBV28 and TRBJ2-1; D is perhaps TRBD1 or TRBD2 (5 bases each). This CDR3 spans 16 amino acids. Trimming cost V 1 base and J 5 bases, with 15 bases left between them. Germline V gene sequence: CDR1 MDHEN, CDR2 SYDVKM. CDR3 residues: CASSLSRRDQDNEQFF. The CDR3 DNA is TGTGCCAGCAGTTTATCCCGTCGGGACCAGGACAATGAGCAGTTCTTC.

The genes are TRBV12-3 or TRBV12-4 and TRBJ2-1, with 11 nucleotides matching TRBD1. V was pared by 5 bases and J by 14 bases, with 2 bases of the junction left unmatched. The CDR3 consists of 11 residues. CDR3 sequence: CASSPGQGEFF. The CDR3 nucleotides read TGTGCCAGCAGTCCGGGACAGGGGGAGTTCTTC.

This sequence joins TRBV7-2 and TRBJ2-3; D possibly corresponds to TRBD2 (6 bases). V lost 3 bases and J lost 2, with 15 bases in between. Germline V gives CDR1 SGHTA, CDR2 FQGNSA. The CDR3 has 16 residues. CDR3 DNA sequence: TGTGCCAGCAGCTTCCGCCGGGACTCTCCCACAGATACGCAGTATTTT. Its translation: CASSFRRDSPTDTQYF.

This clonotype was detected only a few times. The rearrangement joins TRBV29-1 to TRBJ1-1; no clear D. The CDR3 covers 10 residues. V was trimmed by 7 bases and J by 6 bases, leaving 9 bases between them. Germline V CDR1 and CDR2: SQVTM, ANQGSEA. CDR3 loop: CSAMDSEAFF. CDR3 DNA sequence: TGCAGCGCTATGGACTCTGAAGCTTTCTTT.

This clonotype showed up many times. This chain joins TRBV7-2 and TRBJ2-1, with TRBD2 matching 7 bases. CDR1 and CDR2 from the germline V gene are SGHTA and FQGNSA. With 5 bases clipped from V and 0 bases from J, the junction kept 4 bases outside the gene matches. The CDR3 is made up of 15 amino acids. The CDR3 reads CASSTLAFSYNEQFF. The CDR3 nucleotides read TGTGCCAGCAGCACACTAGCGTTCTCCTACAATGAGCAGTTCTTC.

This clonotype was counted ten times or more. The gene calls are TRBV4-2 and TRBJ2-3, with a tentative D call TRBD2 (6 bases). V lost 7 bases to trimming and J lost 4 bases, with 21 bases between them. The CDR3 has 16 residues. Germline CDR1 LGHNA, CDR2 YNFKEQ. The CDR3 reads CASKYGRGLSPDTQYF. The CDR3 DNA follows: TGTGCCAGCAAGTATGGGCGGGGACTTTCACCAGATACGCAGTATTTT.

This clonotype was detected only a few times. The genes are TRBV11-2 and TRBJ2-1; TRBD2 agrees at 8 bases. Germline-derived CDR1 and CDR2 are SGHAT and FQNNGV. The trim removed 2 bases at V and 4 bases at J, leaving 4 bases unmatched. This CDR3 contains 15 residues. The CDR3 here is CASSLTSGPYNEQFF. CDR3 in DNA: TGTGCCAGCAGCTTAACTAGCGGCCCGTACAATGAGCAGTTCTTC.

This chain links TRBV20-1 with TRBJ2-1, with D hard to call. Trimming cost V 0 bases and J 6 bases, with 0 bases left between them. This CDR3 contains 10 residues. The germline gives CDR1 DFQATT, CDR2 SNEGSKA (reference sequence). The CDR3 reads CSARDNEQFF. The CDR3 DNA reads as TGCAGTGCTAGAGACAATGAGCAGTTCTTC.

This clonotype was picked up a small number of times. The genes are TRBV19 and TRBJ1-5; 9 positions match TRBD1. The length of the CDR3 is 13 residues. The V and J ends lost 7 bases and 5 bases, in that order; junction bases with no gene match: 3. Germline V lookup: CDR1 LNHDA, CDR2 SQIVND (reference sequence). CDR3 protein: CASKGTGYQPQHF. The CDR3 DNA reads TGTGCCAGTAAGGGGACAGGGTATCAGCCCCAGCATTTT.

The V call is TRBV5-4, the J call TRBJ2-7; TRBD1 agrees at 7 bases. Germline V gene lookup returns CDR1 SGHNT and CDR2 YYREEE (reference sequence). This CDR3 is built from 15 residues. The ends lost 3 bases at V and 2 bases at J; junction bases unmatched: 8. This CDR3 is CASSSRTGLAYEQYF. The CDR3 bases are TGTGCCAGCAGCTCCAGGACAGGACTCGCCTACGAGCAGTACTTC.

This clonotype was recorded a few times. CDR3 nucleotide sequence: TGTGCCAGCAGCTTTCGAACGAGTCTCTCACCCCTCCACTTT. This encodes CASSFRTSLSPLHF. The chain joins TRBV7-9 to TRBJ1-6; unclear D gene. Germline V gene lookup returns CDR1 SEHNR and CDR2 FQNEAQ (reference sequence). V lost 3 bases and J 10 bases, leaving 13 bases between the germline ends. CDR3 length: 14 amino acids.

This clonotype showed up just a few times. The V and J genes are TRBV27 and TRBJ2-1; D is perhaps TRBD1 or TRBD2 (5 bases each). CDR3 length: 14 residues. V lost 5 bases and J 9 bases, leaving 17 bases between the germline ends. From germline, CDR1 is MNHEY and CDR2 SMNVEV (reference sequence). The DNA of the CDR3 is TGTGCCAGCAGTCCAGGGTCCCGAGGAGGTGAGCAGTTCTTC. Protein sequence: CASSPGSRGGEQFF.

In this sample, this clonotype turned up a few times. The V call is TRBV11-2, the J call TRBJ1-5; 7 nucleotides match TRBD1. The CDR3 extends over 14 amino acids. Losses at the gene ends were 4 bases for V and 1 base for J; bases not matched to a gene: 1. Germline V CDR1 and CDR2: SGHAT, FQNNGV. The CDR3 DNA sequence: TGTGCCAGCAGCTCGGGACAGAGCAATCAGCCCCAGCATTTT. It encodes CASSSGQSNQPQHF.